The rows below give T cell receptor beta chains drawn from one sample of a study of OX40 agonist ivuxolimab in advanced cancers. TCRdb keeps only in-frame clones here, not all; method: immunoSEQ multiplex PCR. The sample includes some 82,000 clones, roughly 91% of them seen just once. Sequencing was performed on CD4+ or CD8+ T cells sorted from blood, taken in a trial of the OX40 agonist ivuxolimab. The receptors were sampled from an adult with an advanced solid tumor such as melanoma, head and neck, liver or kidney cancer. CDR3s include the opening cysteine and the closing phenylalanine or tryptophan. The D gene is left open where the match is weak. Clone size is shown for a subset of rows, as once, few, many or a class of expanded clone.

DNA: TGTGCCAGCAGGGGACTAGCGGCCTACGAGCAGTACTTC
CDR3: CASRGLAAYEQYF
size: -
V: TRBV2
J: TRBJ2-7
D: TRBD2

DNA: TGTGCCAGCTCACCAAGGGCGGGAGAGGATGAGCAGTTCTTC
CDR3: CASSPRAGEDEQFF
size: -
V: TRBV18
J: TRBJ2-1
D: TRBD2

DNA: TGCAGCGTTGCCTGGGACAGGCAGGAGACCCAGTACTTC
CDR3: CSVAWDRQETQYF
size: once
V: TRBV29-1
J: TRBJ2-5
D: TRBD1

DNA: TGTGCCACCAGCAGACCTTACACCGGGGAGCTGTTTTTT
CDR3: CATSRPYTGELFF
size: -
V: TRBV15
J: TRBJ2-2
D: -

DNA: TGTGCCAGCAGCCCCGTAGGGGCCTACAATGAGCAGTTCTTC
CDR3: CASSPVGAYNEQFF
size: -
V: TRBV14
J: TRBJ2-1
D: -

DNA: TGTGCCAGCAGCGGACCCCTCCAAGGCAGGAGAGGCTACACCTTC
CDR3: CASSGPLQGRRGYTF
size: -
V: TRBV9
J: TRBJ1-2
D: -

DNA: TGTGCCAGCAGCTTTACCAGGGGCATTCAGTACTTC
CDR3: CASSFTRGIQYF
size: -
V: TRBV5-8
J: TRBJ2-4
D: -

DNA: TGTGCCAGTTCTAGCGGGAGCACAGATACGCAGTATTTT
CDR3: CASSSGSTDTQYF
size: -
V: TRBV19
J: TRBJ2-3
D: TRBD2

DNA: TGTGCCAGCTCACCTCCTCGACAGGGGGCTGGCGGGGAGCTGTTTTTT
CDR3: CASSPPRQGAGGELFF
size: -
V: TRBV18
J: TRBJ2-2
D: TRBD1

DNA: TGTGCCAGCAGTTACGGACAGAAAGCAAGCGGCAATGAGCAGTTCTTC
CDR3: CASSYGQKASGNEQFF
size: -
V: TRBV6-6
J: TRBJ2-1
D: -

DNA: TGTGCCAGCAGCTTAATAGCGGTCGCGGGGGAGACCCAGTACTTC
CDR3: CASSLIAVAGETQYF
size: -
V: TRBV7-2
J: TRBJ2-5
D: -

DNA: TGTGCCAGCAGCACAGGGGGGACATATAGCAATCAGCCCCAGCATTTT
CDR3: CASSTGGTYSNQPQHF
size: few
V: TRBV5-8
J: TRBJ1-5
D: TRBD1

DNA: TGTGCCTGGAGGGGGACAGCGGGAGAAAAACTGTTTTTT
CDR3: CAWRGTAGEKLFF
size: -
V: TRBV30
J: TRBJ1-4
D: TRBD1

DNA: TGTGCCAGCTCACCACGACCCGGGGGAGATACGCAGTATTTT
CDR3: CASSPRPGGDTQYF
size: -
V: TRBV18
J: TRBJ2-3
D: -

DNA: TGTGCCAGCAGTTACTCGTCGGCGGCTCAGGGGGGTGGCTACACCTTC
CDR3: CASSYSSAAQGGGYTF
size: -
V: TRBV6-5
J: TRBJ1-2
D: TRBD1

DNA: TGTGCCAGCAGGGGGTCGGGGGCTGGGGACTATGGCTACACCTTC
CDR3: CASRGSGAGDYGYTF
size: -
V: TRBV28
J: TRBJ1-2
D: -

DNA: TGTGCCAGCAGCTCGGTAGGCGAAGAGACCCAGTACTTC
CDR3: CASSSVGEETQYF
size: -
V: TRBV5-4
J: TRBJ2-5
D: -

DNA: TGTGCCAGTAGTATAGCAGACAGCCGTACTTACAATGAGCAGTTCTTC
CDR3: CASSIADSRTYNEQFF
size: -
V: TRBV19
J: TRBJ2-1
D: -

DNA: TGCGCCAGCAGCCAAGGGTTATCCGGGACTAGCACAGATACGCAGTATTTT
CDR3: CASSQGLSGTSTDTQYF
size: -
V: TRBV4-1
J: TRBJ2-3
D: -

DNA: TGTGCCAGCAGCTTATCCTCTAGCTACGAGCAGTACTTC
CDR3: CASSLSSSYEQYF
size: -
V: TRBV7-2
J: TRBJ2-7
D: -